This T cell receptor (beta chain) was identified in a study of T cell repertoires in cytomegalovirus infection. A few counts support this clonotype. TCRdb itself ran the reads through MiXCR, one entry per CDR3 protein. The table has about 150,000 distinct CDR3 sequences, about 25% seen once. With 7 bases clipped from V and 0 bases from J, the junction kept 8 bases outside the gene matches. CDR3 size: 17 residues. CDR1 and CDR2 from the germline V gene are MDHEN and SYDVKM. The clonotype was recovered from a human donor in good health (CMV status not recorded). Some clones in this sample may be carry-over from other donors' samples. V and J are TRBV28 and TRBJ2-1, with TRBD2 identical over 11 bases. The source material was PBMCs. The CDR3 nucleotides are TGTGCCAGCATTCTGGGTAGCGGGAGGGCCTCCTACAATGAGCAGTTCTTC. It translates to CASILGSGRASYNEQFF.